These 21 T cell receptor beta chains came from one sample sequenced in a study of T cell responses to AZD1222 COVID-19 vaccine. Produced via immunoSEQ multiplex PCR; TCRdb's table is partial and in-frame only. Altogether 110,000 or so clones are present, 88% being singletons, with the ten largest covering around 4%. Material: peripheral blood, obtained 28 days after the second AZD1222 dose. Source of these receptors: an adult who received the AZD1222 COVID-19 vaccine.

The genes are TRBV28 and TRBJ1-2; D remains unclear. The CDR3 is made up of 12 amino acids. Trimming took 2 bases from V and 5 from J, leaving 6 bases between them. Germline CDR1 is MDHEN and CDR2 is SYDVKM. Here the CDR3 reads CASSLGQYGYTF. As DNA, the CDR3 is TGTGCCAGCAGTTTAGGCCAATATGGCTACACCTTC.

The chain links TRBV20-1 to TRBJ1-2, with TRBD1 as a possible D gene (6 bases). CDR3 length: 10 amino acids. Germline values: CDR1 DFQATT, CDR2 SNEGSKA (reference sequence). The V and J ends lost 5 bases and 8 bases respectively, with 9 bases between them. The CDR3 nucleotides are TGCAGTGCTGAACAGGGAGGCTACACCTTC. Its protein is CSAEQGGYTF.

This chain joins TRBV15 and TRBJ2-7; D unclear. The germline V and J ends were trimmed by 4 bases and 3 bases, with 7 bases remaining between them. CDR3 size: 12 residues. CDR1 is LNHNV and CDR2 is YYDKDF in the germline V gene (reference sequence). CDR3 nucleotides: TGTGCCACCAGCAAGGACCTCTACGAGCAGTACTTC. This translates into CATSKDLYEQYF.

The chain joins TRBV28 to TRBJ2-7; no definite D call. Germline CDR1 and CDR2: MDHEN and SYDVKM. Deletions cut 4 bases from V and 2 bases from J, with 3 bases between. CDR3 length: 11 amino acids. As DNA, the CDR3 is TGTGCCAGCAGTTATACCTACGAGCAGTACTTC. Translating gives CASSYTYEQYF.

The V call is TRBV12-3 or TRBV12-4, the J call TRBJ1-3; tentatively, D is TRBD1 (5 bases). This CDR3 is built from 13 residues. Between the trimmed V and J ends, which lost 5 bases and 9 bases, there was a span of 14 bases. CDR3 region: CASSDRTGVTIYF. DNA of the CDR3: TGTGCCAGCAGTGATCGGACGGGGGTCACCATATATTTT.

The J gene is TRBJ2-1, the V gene TRBV4-2; 11 nucleotides agree with TRBD2. The ends lost 4 bases at V and 8 bases at J; junction bases unmatched: 10. This CDR3 has 16 residues. Germline loops: CDR1 LGHNA, CDR2 YNFKEQ. DNA of the CDR3: TGTGCCAGCAGCCTTTTTAGCGGGAGGGCCGGCTATGAGCAGTTCTTC. Translation: CASSLFSGRAGYEQFF.

The chain is built from TRBV2 and TRBJ1-1; D is perhaps TRBD1 (5 bases). V was cut by 0 bases and J by 6 bases, with 11 bases left in between. The CDR3 totals 14 residues. CDR1 is SNHLY, CDR2 FYNNEI, per germline. CDR3 sequence (DNA): TGTGCCAGCAGTGAAGCGGGCCGGGGCGCTGAAGCTTTCTTT. Protein: CASSEAGRGAEAFF.

The J gene is TRBJ2-1, the V gene TRBV12-3 or TRBV12-4, with unresolved D. Between the trimmed V and J ends, which lost 6 bases and 9 bases, there was a span of 9 bases. The CDR3 covers 11 residues. The CDR3 protein is CASSLLGEQFF. In DNA, the CDR3 is TGTGCCAGCAGCCTACTCGGTGAGCAGTTCTTC.

This rearrangement joins TRBV10-3 to TRBJ1-3; 8 nucleotides match TRBD1. Germline-derived CDR1 and CDR2 are ENHRY and SYGVKD. Trimming at V came to 6 bases and at J to 1 base, leaving 8 bases not matched to a gene. This CDR3 has 16 amino acids. Here the CDR3 reads CAISPGQEHSGNTIYF. CDR3 coding DNA: TGTGCCATCAGCCCGGGACAGGAACATTCTGGAAACACCATATATTTT.

The V call is TRBV12-1, the J call TRBJ1-2. TRBV12-1 is a known pseudogene. The CDR3 is 14 residues long. CDR3: CASSEVGEWDGYTF. Here the CDR3 DNA reads TGTGCCAGCTCCGAGGTAGGGGAGTGGGACGGCTACACCTTC.

CDR3 amino acids: CSASVSGYEQYF. The CDR3 bases are TGCAGTGCTAGTGTTTCTGGCTACGAGCAGTACTTC. This rearrangement joins TRBV20-1 to TRBJ2-7, with D hard to call. Germline values: CDR1 DFQATT, CDR2 SNEGSKA (reference sequence). V was pared by 3 bases and J by 3 bases, with 9 bases between. The CDR3 totals 12 residues.

CDR3 in DNA: TGTGCCAGCAGGGACCGACGGGGTGCCGGGAACACTGAAGCTTTCTTT. As protein: CASRDRRGAGNTEAFF. The V and J genes are TRBV2 and TRBJ1-1; the D is unclear. The V gene's germline CDR1 is SNHLY and CDR2 FYNNEI. V gave up 6 bases and J gave up 1 base, with 18 bases separating them. The CDR3 sequence is 16 residues long.

This chain connects TRBV5-1 to TRBJ2-1, with TRBD2 matching 8 bases. J gave up 10 bases and V 0 bases, and 6 bases lay outside the gene matches. Germline V gene lookup returns CDR1 SGHRS and CDR2 YFSETQ. This CDR3 comprises 14 residues. In DNA form, the CDR3 reads TGCGCCAGCAGCTTGGTCGCTAGCGGGCAGGAGCAGTTCTTC. Amino acid sequence: CASSLVASGQEQFF. The variable domain in full, with the rest retrieved from reference TRBV5-1 and TRBJ2-1, is KAGVTQTPRYLIKTRGQQVTLSCSPISGHRSVSWYQQTPGQGLQFLFEYFSETQRNKGNFPGRFSGRQFSNSRSEMNVSTLELGDSALYLCASSLVASGQEQFFGPGTRLTVL.

A word on this clone: The germline gene is not matched at one end of the junction; a read error may be the cause. The chain's CDR3 is CATTLSAF. In DNA form, the CDR3 reads TGTGCCACCACCCTATCAGCCTTC. The rearrangement joins TRBV6-5 to TRBJ1-2; D remains unclear. This CDR3 comprises 8 residues. CDR1 and CDR2 from the germline V gene are MNHEY and SVGAGI.

Points on this clone: A much more abundant neighbour one base away suggests this may be a read error. CDR3 nucleotides: TGTGCCAGCAGTTTGTTACAGGGGGCGGGCAATCAGCCCCAGCATTTT. It codes for CASSLLQGAGNQPQHF. This chain connects TRBV28 to TRBJ1-5; TRBD1 agrees at 9 bases. V dropped 3 bases and J dropped 2; count of bases not matched to a gene: 5. The CDR3 consists of 16 residues. From germline, CDR1 is MDHEN and CDR2 SYDVKM.

This clone was seen only once. V gene TRBV12-3 or TRBV12-4 combines with J gene TRBJ2-1; a possible D gene is TRBD1 (6 bases). Trimming took off 6 bases at V and 1 base at J, with 7 bases between the two ends. There are 13 residues in the CDR3. The DNA for the CDR3 is TGTGCCAGCAGACAGGGTTCCTACAATGAGCAGTTCTTC. It translates to CASRQGSYNEQFF.

The rearrangement joins TRBV15 to TRBJ1-5, with a weak D call TRBD1 (5 bases). There are 14 residues in the CDR3. Trimming cost V 3 bases and J 3 bases, with 9 bases left between them. The germline V gene encodes CDR1 LNHNV and CDR2 YYDKDF (reference sequence). The CDR3 DNA follows: TGTGCCACCAGCAGCAGACAGTCCAATCAGCCCCAGCATTTT. Its translation: CATSSRQSNQPQHF.

This clone occurred once. For the CDR3, the DNA is TGTGCCAGCAGTGCGACACAGGGGTTCTATGGCTACACCTTC. This translates into CASSATQGFYGYTF. The chain links TRBV27 to TRBJ1-2; 7 positions agree with TRBD1. The germline CDR1 and CDR2 sequences are MNHEY and SMNVEV (reference sequence). The CDR3 spans 14 residues. Trimming cost V 5 bases and J 4 bases; bases outside gene matches: 7.

This clone was detected a few times. The rearrangement uses TRBV28 and TRBJ1-1; unclear D gene. CDR3 length equals 13 residues. Germline lookup yields CDR1 MDHEN and CDR2 SYDVKM. Trimming removed 8 bases from V and 1 base from J, with 11 bases in between. CDR3 coding DNA: TGTGCCAGCCGAGTCTGGGGGAACACTGAAGCTTTCTTT. As protein: CASRVWGNTEAFF.

V usage is TRBV10-3 and J usage is TRBJ1-1; tentative D call: TRBD1 (6 bases). This CDR3 spans 15 amino acids. In germline, CDR1 is ENHRY, CDR2 SYGVKD. V lost 3 bases to trimming and J lost 4 bases, with 15 bases between them. CDR3 DNA: TGTGCCATCAGTGAAGAACAGGGAAGAGGCACTGAAGCTTTCTTT. This codes for CAISEEQGRGTEAFF.

The rearrangement joins TRBV5-6 to TRBJ2-7; D call uncertain. CDR3 size: 13 residues. Germline CDR1 and CDR2: SGHDT and YYEEEE. Trimming removed 0 bases from V and 6 bases from J, with 10 bases in between. For the CDR3, the DNA is TGTGCCAGCAGCTTGGGGGGAACTACCGAGCAGTACTTC. This gives the protein CASSLGGTTEQYF.